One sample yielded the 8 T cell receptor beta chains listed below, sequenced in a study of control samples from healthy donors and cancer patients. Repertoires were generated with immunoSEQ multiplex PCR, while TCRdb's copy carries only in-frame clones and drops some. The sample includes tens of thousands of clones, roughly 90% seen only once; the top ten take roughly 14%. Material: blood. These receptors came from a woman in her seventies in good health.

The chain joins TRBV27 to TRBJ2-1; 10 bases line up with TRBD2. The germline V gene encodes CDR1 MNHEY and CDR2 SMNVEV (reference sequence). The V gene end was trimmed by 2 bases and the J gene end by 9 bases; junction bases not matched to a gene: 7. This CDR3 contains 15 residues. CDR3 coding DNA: TGTGCCAGCAGTTTACTAGCGGGAGCTTCCGGTGAGCAGTTCTTC. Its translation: CASSLLAGASGEQFF.

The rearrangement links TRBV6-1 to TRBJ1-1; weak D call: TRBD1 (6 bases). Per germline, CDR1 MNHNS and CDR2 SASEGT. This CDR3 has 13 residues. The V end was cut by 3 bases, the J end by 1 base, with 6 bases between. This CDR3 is CASSEGQNTEAFF. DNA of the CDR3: TGTGCCAGCAGTGAGGGACAGAACACTGAAGCTTTCTTT.

The CDR3 sequence: CASSRDSSYNEQFF. In nucleotides, the CDR3 is TGTGCCAGCAGTCGGGACTCCTCCTACAATGAGCAGTTCTTC. This chain links TRBV11-1 with TRBJ2-1; D might be TRBD2 (6 bases). The CDR3 has 14 residues. The germline gives CDR1 SGHAT, CDR2 FQDESV (reference sequence). V was clipped by 6 bases and J by 0 bases, with 9 bases between them.

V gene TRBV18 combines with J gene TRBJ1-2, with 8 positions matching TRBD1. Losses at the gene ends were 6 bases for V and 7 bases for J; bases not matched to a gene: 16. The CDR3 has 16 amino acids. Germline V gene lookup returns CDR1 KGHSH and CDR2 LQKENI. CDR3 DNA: TGTGCCAGCTCTCCCCTGGAGGCAGGGGGCAGCGGTGGCTACACCTTC. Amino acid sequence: CASSPLEAGGSGGYTF.

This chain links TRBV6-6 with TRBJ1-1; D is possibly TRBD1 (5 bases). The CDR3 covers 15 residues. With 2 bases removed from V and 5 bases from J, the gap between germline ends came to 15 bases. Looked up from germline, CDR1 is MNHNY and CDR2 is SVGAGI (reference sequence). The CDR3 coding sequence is TGTGCCAGCAGTTACGGAAGGGGCGCCTCGACTGAAGCTTTCTTT. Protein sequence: CASSYGRGASTEAFF.

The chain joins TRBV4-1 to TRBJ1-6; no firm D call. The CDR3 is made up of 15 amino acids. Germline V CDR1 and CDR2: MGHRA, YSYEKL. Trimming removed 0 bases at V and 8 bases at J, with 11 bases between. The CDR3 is CASSQDLQAHSPLHF. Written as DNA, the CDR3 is TGCGCCAGCAGCCAAGACCTCCAGGCCCATTCACCCCTCCACTTT.

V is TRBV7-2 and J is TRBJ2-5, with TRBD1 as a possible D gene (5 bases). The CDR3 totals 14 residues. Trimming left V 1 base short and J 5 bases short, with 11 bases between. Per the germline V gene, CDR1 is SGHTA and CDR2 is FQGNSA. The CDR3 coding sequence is TGTGCCAGCAGCTTAGGGTCAGGGTTTGAGACCCAGTACTTC. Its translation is CASSLGSGFETQYF.

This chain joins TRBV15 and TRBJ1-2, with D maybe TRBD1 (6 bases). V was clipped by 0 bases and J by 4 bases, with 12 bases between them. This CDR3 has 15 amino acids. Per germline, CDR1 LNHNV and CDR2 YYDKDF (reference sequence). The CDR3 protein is CATSRDRVTGYGYTF. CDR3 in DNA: TGTGCCACCAGCAGAGATCGGGTGACAGGCTATGGCTACACCTTC.